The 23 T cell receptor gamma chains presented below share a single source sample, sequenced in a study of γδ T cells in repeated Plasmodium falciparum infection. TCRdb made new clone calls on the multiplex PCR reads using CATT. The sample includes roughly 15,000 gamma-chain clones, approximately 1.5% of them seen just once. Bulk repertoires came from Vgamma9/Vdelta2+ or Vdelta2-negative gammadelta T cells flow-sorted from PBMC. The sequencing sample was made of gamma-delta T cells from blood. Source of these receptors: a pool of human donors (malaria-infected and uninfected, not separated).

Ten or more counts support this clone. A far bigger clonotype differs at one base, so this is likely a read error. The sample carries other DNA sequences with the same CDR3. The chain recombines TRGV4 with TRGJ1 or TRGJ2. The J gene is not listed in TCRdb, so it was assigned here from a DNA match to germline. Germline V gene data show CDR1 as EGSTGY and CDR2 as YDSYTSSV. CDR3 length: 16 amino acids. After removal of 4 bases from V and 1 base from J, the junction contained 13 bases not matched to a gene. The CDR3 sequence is CATWDGGVINYYKKLF. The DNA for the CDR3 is TGTGCCACCTGGGACGGTGGGGTAATCAATTATTATAAGAAACTCTTT.

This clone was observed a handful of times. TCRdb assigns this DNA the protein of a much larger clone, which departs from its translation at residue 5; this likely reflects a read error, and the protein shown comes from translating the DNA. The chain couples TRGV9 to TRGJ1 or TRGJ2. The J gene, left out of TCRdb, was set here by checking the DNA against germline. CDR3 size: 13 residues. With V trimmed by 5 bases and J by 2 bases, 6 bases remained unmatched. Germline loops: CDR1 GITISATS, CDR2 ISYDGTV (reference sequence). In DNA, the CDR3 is TGTGCCTTGTGGGTGGGTCATTATTATAAGAAACTCTTT. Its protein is CALWVGHYYKKLF.

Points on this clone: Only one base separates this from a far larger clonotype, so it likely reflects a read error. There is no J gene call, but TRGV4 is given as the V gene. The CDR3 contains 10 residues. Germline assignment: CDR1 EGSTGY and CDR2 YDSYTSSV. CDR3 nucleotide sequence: TGTGCCACCTGGACCCATTTTGGGCTCTTT. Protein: CATWTHFGLF.

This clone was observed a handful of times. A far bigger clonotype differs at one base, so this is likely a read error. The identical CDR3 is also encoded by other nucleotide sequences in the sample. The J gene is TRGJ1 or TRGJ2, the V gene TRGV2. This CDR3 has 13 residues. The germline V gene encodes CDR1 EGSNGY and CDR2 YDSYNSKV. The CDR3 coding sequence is TGTGCAACCTGGGACGACCGATATTATAAGAAACTCTTT. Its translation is CATWDDRYYKKLF.

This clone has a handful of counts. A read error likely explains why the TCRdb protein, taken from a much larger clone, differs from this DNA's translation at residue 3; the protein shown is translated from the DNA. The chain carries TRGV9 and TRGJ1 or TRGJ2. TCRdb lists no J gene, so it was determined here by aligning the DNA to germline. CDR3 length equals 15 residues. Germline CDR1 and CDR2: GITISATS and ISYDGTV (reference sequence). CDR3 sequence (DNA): TGTGCCTCGTGGGAGGGGACCTTGGCTTATTATAAGAAACTCTTT. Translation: CASWEGTLAYYKKLF.

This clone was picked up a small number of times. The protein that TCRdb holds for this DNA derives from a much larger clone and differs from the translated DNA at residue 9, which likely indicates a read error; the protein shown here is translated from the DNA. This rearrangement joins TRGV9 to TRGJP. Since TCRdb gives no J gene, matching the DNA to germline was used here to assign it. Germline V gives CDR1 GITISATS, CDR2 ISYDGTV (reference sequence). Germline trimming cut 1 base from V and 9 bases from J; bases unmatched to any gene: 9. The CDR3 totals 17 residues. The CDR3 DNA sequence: TGTGCCTTGTGGGAGGTCCCAAAAGTGTTGGGCAAAAAAATCAAGGTATTT. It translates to CALWEVPKVLGKKIKVF.

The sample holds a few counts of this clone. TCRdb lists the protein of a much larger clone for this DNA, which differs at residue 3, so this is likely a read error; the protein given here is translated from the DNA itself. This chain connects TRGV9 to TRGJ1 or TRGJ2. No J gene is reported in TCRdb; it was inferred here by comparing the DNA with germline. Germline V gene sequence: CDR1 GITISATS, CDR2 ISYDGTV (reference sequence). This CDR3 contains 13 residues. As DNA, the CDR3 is TGTGCCTCGTGGGAGGTGCAAAGATATAAGAAACTCTTT. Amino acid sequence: CASWEVQRYKKLF.

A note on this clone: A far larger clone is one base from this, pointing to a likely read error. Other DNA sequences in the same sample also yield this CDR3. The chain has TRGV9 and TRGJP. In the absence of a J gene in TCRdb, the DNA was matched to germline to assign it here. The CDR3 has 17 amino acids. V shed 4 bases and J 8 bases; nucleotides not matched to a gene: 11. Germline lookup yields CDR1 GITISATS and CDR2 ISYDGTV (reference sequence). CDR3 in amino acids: CALWEVKAKLGKKIKVF. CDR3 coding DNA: TGTGCCTTGTGGGAAGTGAAGGCCAAGTTGGGCAAAAAAATCAAGGTATTT.

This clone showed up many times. CDR3 coding DNA: TGTGCCACCTGGGACGGGCTGGGGGATTATTATAAGAAACTCTTT. Amino acids: CATWDGLGDYYKKLF. The J gene is TRGJ1 or TRGJ2, the V gene TRGV2. CDR1 and CDR2 (germline): EGSNGY, YDSYNSKV. V dropped 0 bases and J dropped 2; count of bases not matched to a gene: 7. This CDR3 contains 15 residues.

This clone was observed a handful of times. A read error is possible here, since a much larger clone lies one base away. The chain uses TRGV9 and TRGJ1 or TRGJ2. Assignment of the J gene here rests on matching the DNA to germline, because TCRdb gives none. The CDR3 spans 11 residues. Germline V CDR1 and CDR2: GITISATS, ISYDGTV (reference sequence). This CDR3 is CALREGDRKLF. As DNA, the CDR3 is TGTGCCTTGCGGGAGGGTGATAGGAAACTCTTT.

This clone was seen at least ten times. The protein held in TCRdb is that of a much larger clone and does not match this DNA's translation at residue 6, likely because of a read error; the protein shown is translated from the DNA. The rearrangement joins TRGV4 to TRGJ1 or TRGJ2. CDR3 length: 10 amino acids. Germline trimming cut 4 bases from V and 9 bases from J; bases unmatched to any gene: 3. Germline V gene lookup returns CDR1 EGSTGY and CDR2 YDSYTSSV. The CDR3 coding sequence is TGTGCCACCTGGGAGGTTAAGAAACTCTTT. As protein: CATWEVKKLF.

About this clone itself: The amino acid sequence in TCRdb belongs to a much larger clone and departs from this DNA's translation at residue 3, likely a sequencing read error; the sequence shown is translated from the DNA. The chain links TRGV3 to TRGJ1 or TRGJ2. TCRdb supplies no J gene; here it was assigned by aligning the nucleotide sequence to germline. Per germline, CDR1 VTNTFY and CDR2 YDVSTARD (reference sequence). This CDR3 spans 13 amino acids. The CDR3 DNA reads TGTGCCCCCTGGGACAGTCTTTATTATAAGAAACTCTTT. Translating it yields CAPWDSLYYKKLF.

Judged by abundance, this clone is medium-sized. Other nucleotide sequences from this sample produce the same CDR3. The CDR3 protein is CATWDRNYYKKLF. DNA for the CDR3: TGTGCCACCTGGGACCGAAATTATTATAAGAAACTCTTT. This chain joins TRGV8 and TRGJ1 or TRGJ2. The CDR3 contains 13 residues. Trimming took 4 bases from V and 1 from J; bases not matched to a gene: 4. CDR1 and CDR2 (germline): VENAVY, YDSYNSRV.

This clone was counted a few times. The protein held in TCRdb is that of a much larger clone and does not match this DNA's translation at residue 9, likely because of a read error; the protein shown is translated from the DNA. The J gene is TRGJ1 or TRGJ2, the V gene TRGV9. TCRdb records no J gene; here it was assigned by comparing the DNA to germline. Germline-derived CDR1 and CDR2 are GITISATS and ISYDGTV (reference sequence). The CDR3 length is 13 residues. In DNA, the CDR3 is TGTGCCTTGTGGGAAAAAAATTATCATAAGAAACTCTTT. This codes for CALWEKNYHKKLF.

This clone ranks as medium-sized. The CDR3 is CATWDGPWKLF. CDR3 in DNA: TGTGCCACCTGGGACGGCCCATGGAAGCTCTTT. The chain carries TRGV8 and TRGJ1 or TRGJ2. V lost 4 bases to trimming and J lost 16 bases; unmatched junction nucleotides: 13. This CDR3 is 11 amino acids long. Germline CDR1 VENAVY, CDR2 YDSYNSRV.

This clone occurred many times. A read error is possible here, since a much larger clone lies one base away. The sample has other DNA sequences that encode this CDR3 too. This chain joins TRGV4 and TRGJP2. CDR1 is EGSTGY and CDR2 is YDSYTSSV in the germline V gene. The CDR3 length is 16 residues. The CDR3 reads CATWDVRGSSDWIKTF. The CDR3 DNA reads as TGTGCCACCTGGGATGTTAGGGGAAGTAGTGATTGGATCAAGACGTTC.

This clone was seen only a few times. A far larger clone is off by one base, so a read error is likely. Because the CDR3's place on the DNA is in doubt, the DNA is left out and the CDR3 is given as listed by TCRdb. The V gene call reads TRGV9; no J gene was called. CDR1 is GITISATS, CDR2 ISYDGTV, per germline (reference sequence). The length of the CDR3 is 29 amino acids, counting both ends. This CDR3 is CALWEVRRNSLAVEQHLLSQVSIGRIQHF.

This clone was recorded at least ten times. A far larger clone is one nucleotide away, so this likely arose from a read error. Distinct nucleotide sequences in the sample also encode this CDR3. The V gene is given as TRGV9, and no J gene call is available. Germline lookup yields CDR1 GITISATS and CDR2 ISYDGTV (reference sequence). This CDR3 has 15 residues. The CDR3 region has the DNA TGTGCCTTGTGGGATAGACCGCAGGATTATTATAAGAAACTCTTC. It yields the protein CALWDRPQDYYKKLF.

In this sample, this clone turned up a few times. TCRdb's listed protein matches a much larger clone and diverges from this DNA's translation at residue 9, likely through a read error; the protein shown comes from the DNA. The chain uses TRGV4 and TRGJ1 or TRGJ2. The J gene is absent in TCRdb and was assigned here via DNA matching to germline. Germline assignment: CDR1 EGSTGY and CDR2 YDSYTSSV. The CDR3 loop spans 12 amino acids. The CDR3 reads CATWDADYRKLF. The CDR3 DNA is TGTGCCACCTGGGATGCTGATTATAGGAAACTCTTT.

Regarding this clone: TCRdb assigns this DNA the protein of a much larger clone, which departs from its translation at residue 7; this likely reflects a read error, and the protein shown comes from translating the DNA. CDR3 region: CALWEVKAQELGKKIKVF. In DNA form, the CDR3 reads TGTGCCTTGTGGGAGGTGAAGGCCCAAGAGTTGGGCAAAAAAATCAAGGTATTT. The chain links TRGV9 to TRGJP. Germline V gene lookup returns CDR1 GITISATS and CDR2 ISYDGTV (reference sequence). V dropped 0 bases and J dropped 4; count of bases not matched to a gene: 6. This CDR3 is built from 18 residues.

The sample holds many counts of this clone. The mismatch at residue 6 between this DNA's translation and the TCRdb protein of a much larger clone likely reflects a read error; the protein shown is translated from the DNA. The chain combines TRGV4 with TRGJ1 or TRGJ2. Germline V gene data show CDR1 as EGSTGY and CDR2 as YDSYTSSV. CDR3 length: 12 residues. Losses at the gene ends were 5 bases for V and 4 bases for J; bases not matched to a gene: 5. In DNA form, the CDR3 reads TGTGCCACCTGGGGGAACTATTATAAGAAACTCTTT. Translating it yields CATWGNYYKKLF.

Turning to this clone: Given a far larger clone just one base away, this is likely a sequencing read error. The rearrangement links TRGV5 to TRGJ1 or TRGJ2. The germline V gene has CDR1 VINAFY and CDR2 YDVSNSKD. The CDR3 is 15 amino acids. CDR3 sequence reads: CATWDRPSHYYKKLF. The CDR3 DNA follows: TGCGCCACCTGGGACAGGCCCTCCCATTATTATAAGAAACTCTTT.

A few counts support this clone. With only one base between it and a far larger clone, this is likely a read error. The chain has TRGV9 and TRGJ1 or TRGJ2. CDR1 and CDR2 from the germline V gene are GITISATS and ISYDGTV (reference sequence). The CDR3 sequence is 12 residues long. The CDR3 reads CALWRNYYKKLF. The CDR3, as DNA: TGTGCTTTGTGGAGGAATTATTATAAGAAACTCTTT.